This T cell receptor beta chain was retrieved from a study of T cells and Merkel cell carcinoma outcomes. On this clone: The antigen is undetermined.

Sequenced by immunoSEQ multiplex PCR; TCRdb stores in-frame clones only, minus some. Seen here are 3,600 or so clones, about 92% observed once, and the top ten hold approximately 2%. Trimming took 8 bases from V and 6 from J, leaving 13 bases between them. CDR3 length equals 13 residues. CDR1 SNHLY and CDR2 FYNNEI come from the germline V gene. Study-level findings and limits: Repertoire plus T-cell density reportedly predicted Merkel cell carcinoma outcomes.

The sample comprised tumor tissue from Merkel cell carcinoma. The rearrangement joins TRBV2 to TRBJ2-2; unclear D gene. The receptor was isolated from a human donor with Merkel cell carcinoma. The CDR3 reads CASVRSTPGELFF. As DNA, the CDR3 is TGTGCCAGCGTCCGGTCTACCCCCGGGGAGCTGTTTTTT.